This T cell receptor beta chain was identified in a study of blood T cell repertoires in COVID-19. Overall study context: Acute and convalescent COVID-19 specimens originated in the United States, Italy and Spain. PBMCs, B-cell-depleted T cells, or T cells provided the cDNA or gDNA that made up the material.

CDR3 length: 15 residues. The V gene's germline CDR1 is SGDLS and CDR2 YYNGEE. V shed 4 bases and J shed 8 bases, with 18 bases lying between them. This clone is a singleton in its sample. The table came from immunoSEQ multiplex PCR; TCRdb's copy has only in-frame clones and leaves some out. The sample has about 130,000 clones, about 85% seen once. The source material was peripheral blood. The chain recombines TRBV9 with TRBJ1-4; a possible D gene is TRBD1 (6 bases). This TCR came from a man in his 60s with acute or convalescent COVID-19. The chain's CDR3 is CASSPGGAVGEKLFF. The CDR3 coding sequence is TGTGCCAGCAGCCCGGGGGGGGCCGTTGGAGAAAAACTGTTTTTT.